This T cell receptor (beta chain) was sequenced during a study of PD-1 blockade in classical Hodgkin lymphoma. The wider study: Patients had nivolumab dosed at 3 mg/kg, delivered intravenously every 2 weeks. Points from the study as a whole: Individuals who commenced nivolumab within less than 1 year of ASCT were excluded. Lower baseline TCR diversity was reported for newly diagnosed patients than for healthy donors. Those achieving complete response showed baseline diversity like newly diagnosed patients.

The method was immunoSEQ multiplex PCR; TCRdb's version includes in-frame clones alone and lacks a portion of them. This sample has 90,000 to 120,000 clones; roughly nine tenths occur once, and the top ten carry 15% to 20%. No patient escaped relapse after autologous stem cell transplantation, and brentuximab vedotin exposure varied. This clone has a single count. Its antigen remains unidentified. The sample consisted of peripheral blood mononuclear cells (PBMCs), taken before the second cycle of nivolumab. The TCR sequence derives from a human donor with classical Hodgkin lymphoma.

Written as DNA, the CDR3 is TGTGCCAGCAGCTACGACAGGGGGCGGTCGTACGAGCAGTACTTC. This codes for CASSYDRGRSYEQYF. The genes are TRBV7-2 and TRBJ2-7; 10 nucleotides line up with TRBD1. Germline values: CDR1 SGHTA, CDR2 FQGNSA. J lost 4 bases, V lost 4 bases, and 7 bases had no gene match. The length of the CDR3 is 15 residues.